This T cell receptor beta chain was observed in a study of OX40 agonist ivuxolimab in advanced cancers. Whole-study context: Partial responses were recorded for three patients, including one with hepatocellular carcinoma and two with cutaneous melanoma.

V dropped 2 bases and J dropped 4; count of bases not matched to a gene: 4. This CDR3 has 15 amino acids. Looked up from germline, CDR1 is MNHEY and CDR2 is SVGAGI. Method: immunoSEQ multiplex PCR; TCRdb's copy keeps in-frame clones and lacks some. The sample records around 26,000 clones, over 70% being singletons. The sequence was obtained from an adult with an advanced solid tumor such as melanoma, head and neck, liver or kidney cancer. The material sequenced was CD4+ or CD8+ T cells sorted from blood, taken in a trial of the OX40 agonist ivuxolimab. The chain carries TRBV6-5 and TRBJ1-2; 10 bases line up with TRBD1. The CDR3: CASSYKGQGGYGYTF. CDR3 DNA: TGTGCCAGCAGTTACAAAGGACAGGGGGGCTATGGCTACACCTTC.